The entry below describes one T cell receptor beta chain. Trimming removed 5 bases at V and 8 bases at J, with 12 bases between. The CDR3 runs 13 residues. The germline gives CDR1 MNHEY, CDR2 SMNVEV (reference sequence). The entry originates in a study of blood T cell repertoires in COVID-19. Study information: The study drew acute and convalescent COVID-19 samples from the United States, Italy and Spain. PBMCs, B-cell-depleted T cells, or T cells provided the cDNA or gDNA that made up the material.

The assay was immunoSEQ multiplex PCR, and TCRdb's table has in-frame clones only and misses some. The sample carries around 170,000 clones, about 86% recorded once. The TCR comes from a woman between 25 and 40 years old with active or convalescent COVID-19. The chain couples TRBV27 to TRBJ1-4; tentatively, D is TRBD1 (6 bases). The sequencing sample was made of peripheral blood. CDR3: CASSVTGSEKLFF. CDR3 nucleotides: TGTGCCAGCAGTGTTACAGGGTCGGAAAAACTGTTTTTT.